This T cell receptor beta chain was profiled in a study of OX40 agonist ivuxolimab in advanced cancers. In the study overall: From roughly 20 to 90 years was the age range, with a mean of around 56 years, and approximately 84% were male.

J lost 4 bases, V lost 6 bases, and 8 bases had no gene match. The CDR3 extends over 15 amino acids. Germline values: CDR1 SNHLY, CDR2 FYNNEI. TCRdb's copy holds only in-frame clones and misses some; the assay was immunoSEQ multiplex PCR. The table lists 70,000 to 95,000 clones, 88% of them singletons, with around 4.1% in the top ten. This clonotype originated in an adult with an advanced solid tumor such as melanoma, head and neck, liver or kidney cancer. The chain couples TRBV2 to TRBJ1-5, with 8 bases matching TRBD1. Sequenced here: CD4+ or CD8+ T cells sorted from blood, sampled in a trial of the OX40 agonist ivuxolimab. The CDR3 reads CASRNDRGGNQPQHF. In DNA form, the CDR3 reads TGTGCCAGCAGAAACGACAGGGGAGGGAATCAGCCCCAGCATTTT. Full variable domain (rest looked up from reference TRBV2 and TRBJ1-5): EPEVTQTPSHQVTQMGQEVILRCVPISNHLYFYWYRQILGQKVEFLVSFYNNEISEKSEIFDDQFSVERPDGSNFTLKIRSTKLEDSAMYFCASRNDRGGNQPQHFGDGTRLSIL.